Listed here is a single T cell receptor (beta chain). These data originate in a study of CD8+ T cells in alopecia areata. Study context: Oral tofacitinib (5 to 10 mg twice daily) was administered to treated patients.

The CDR3 loop spans 13 amino acids. Germline V gene data show CDR1 as LNHDA and CDR2 as SQIVND (reference sequence). Deletions cut 4 bases from V and 0 bases from J, with 6 bases between. After isolation, RNA underwent reverse transcription to generate cDNA as the sequencing template. Using immunoSEQ multiplex PCR, the repertoire was profiled, and TCRdb retains in-frame clones only, with some absent. The repertoire holds roughly 120,000 clones, with 35% to 45% as singletons. This TCR was sampled from a human donor with alopecia areata. Sequencing was performed on CD4+ T cells sorted from blood. The chain couples TRBV19 to TRBJ2-5; D not certain. CDR3 amino acids: CASSNDHQETQYF. CDR3 DNA: TGTGCCAGTAGTAATGACCACCAAGAGACCCAGTACTTC.